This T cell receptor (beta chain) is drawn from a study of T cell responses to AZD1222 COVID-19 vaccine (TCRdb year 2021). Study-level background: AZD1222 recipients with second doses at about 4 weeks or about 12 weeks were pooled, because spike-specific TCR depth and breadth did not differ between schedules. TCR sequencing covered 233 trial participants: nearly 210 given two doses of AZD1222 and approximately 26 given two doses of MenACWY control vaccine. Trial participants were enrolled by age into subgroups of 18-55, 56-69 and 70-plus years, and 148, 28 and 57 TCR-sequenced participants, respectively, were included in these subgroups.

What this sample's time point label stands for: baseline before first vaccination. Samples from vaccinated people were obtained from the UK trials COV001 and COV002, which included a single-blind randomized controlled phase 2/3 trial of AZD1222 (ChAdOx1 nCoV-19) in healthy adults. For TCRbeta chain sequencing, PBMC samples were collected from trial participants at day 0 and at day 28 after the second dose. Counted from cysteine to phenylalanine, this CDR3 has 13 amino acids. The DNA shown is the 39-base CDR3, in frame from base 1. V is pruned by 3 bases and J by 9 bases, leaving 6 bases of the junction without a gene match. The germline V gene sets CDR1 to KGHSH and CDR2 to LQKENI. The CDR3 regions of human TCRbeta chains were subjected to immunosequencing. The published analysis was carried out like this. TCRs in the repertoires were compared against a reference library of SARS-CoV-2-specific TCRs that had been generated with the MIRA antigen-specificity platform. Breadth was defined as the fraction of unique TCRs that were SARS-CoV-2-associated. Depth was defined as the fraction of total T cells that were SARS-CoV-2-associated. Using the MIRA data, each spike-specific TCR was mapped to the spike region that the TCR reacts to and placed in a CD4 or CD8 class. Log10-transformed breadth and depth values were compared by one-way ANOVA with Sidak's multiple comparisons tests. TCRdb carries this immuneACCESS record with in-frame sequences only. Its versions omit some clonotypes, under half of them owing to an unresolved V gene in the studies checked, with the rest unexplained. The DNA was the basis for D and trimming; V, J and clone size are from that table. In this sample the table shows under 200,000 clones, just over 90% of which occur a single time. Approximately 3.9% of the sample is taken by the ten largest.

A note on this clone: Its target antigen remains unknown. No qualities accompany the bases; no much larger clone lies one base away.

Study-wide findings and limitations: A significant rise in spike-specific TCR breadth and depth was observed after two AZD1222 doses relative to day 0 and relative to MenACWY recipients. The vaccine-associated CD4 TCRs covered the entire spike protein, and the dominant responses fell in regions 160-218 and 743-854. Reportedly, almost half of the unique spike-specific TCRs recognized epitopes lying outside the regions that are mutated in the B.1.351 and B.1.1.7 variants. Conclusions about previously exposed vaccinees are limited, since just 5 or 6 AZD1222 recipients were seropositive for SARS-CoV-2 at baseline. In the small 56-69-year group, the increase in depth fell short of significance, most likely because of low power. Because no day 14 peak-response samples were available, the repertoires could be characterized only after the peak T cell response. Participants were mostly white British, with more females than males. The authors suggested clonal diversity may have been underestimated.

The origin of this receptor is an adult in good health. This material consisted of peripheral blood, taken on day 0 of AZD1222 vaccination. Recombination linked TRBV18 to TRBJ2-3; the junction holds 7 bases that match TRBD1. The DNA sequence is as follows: TGTGCCAGCTCACCCCCGGCAGGGGGAACGCAGTATTTT. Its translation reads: CASSPPAGGTQYF.